These 23 T cell receptor beta chains came from one sample sequenced in a study of shared clonotypes between healthy human individuals (dated by TCRdb to 2020 to 2021). Receptor amplification or capture employed the immunoSEQ multiplex PCR assay. As stored in TCRdb, this immuneACCESS dataset retains in-frame rearrangements with V and J assigned. A fraction of the clones does not appear; measured against another copy, unresolved V genes explain less than half of the discrepancy, and the remainder lacks a known reason. The sample includes around 430,000 clones, with more than 75% observed a single time. The ten largest clones represent approximately 13% of the sample. Sequences were obtained from PBMCs. These receptors were obtained from a woman in her 40s in good health. Some clones in this sample may be carry-over from other donors' samples.

The chain carries TRBV19 and TRBJ2-1; 7 positions match TRBD2. The CDR3 length is 13 residues. The germline V gene encodes CDR1 LNHDA and CDR2 SQIVND (reference sequence). Losses at the gene ends were 6 bases for V and 4 bases for J; bases not matched to a gene: 3. CDR3: CASSLAEYNEQFF. The CDR3 nucleotides are TGTGCCAGTAGCCTAGCGGAATACAATGAGCAGTTCTTC.

J is TRBJ1-3 and V is TRBV5-4; D might be TRBD1 (5 bases). V lost 3 bases to trimming and J lost 0 bases, with 10 bases between them. Per the germline V gene, CDR1 is SGHNT and CDR2 is YYREEE (reference sequence). There are 15 residues in the CDR3. CDR3: CASSSGTYSGNTIYF. The DNA of the CDR3 is TGTGCCAGCAGCTCCGGGACCTACTCTGGAAACACCATATATTTT.

This chain connects TRBV6-5 to TRBJ2-7; D may match TRBD1 or TRBD2 (6 bases each). The CDR3 runs 12 residues. The V end was cut by 6 bases, the J end by 4 bases, with 10 bases between. Germline values: CDR1 MNHEY, CDR2 SVGAGI. In DNA form, the CDR3 reads TGTGCCAGCAGGCAAGGGGGGTACGAGCAGTACTTC. This codes for CASRQGGYEQYF.

This clone was detected ten times or more. The rearrangement uses TRBV7-9 and TRBJ2-4; D is uncertain. Germline CDR1 is SEHNR and CDR2 is FQNEAQ (reference sequence). This CDR3 has 11 residues. Trimming took 1 base from V and 8 from J, leaving 3 bases between them. The CDR3 region is CASSLGDIQYF. The CDR3 DNA reads TGTGCCAGCAGCTTAGGGGACATTCAGTACTTC.

The rearrangement uses TRBV10-3 and TRBJ1-1; 10 bases fit TRBD1. The CDR3 extends over 16 amino acids. Trimming removed 2 bases from V and 4 bases from J; junction bases left unmatched: 7. CDR1 and CDR2 from the germline V gene are ENHRY and SYGVKD. This CDR3 reads CAISETRTGGGTEAFF. CDR3 in DNA: TGTGCCATCAGTGAGACCCGGACAGGGGGTGGCACTGAAGCTTTCTTT.

With respect to this clone: A far more abundant clone sits one base away, making this likely a read error. The chain recombines TRBV28 with TRBJ1-4, with a weak D call TRBD1 (6 bases). The CDR3 is 15 amino acids. Germline lookup yields CDR1 MDHEN and CDR2 SYDVKM. The CDR3 coding sequence is TGTGCCAGCAGTTCCCCGACAGGTGCAAATGAAAAACTGTCTTTT. It is translated as CASSSPTGANEKLSF.

The chain couples TRBV5-6 to TRBJ2-3, with D perhaps TRBD1 or TRBD2 (5 bases each). Between the trimmed V and J ends, which lost 4 bases and 0 bases, there was a span of 15 bases. This CDR3 has 16 amino acids. CDR1 SGHDT and CDR2 YYEEEE come from the germline V gene. The CDR3 loop is CASSPQSGASTDTQYF. CDR3 nucleotides: TGTGCCAGCAGCCCCCAGTCCGGGGCTAGCACAGATACGCAGTATTTT.

This chain uses TRBV7-9 with TRBJ1-1; a weak D match, TRBD1 (6 bases). The ends were cut back, 4 bases at V and 4 bases at J, with 19 bases in the middle. The CDR3 runs 16 residues. Germline assignment: CDR1 SEHNR and CDR2 FQNEAQ (reference sequence). CDR3 in DNA: TGTGCCAGCAGCTCCACTTACAGGGAAGGGGGCACTGAAGCTTTCTTT. Amino acid sequence: CASSSTYREGGTEAFF.

The sample holds many counts of this clone. The chain has TRBV7-8 and TRBJ1-2; 9 positions match TRBD1. V dropped 5 bases and J dropped 4; count of bases not matched to a gene: 5. The germline V gene has CDR1 SGHVS and CDR2 FQNEAQ. The CDR3 is 14 residues long. The CDR3 loop is CASSPDRGGYGYTF. CDR3 nucleotide sequence: TGTGCCAGCAGCCCGGACAGGGGAGGCTATGGCTACACCTTC.

The chain is built from TRBV28 and TRBJ2-7; TRBD1 matches 7 bases. Germline V CDR1 and CDR2: MDHEN, SYDVKM. V shed 4 bases and J 12 bases; nucleotides not matched to a gene: 12. The CDR3 has 13 amino acids. The CDR3 spells CASSYENDRALYF. CDR3 nucleotide sequence: TGTGCCAGCAGTTACGAGAACGACAGGGCTCTGTACTTC.

This clone was picked up one time. This chain connects TRBV5-5 to TRBJ1-5, with 10 bases that match TRBD1. The CDR3 has 14 residues. Trimming at V came to 4 bases and at J to 11 bases, leaving 9 bases not matched to a gene. The germline V gene has CDR1 SGHKS and CDR2 YYEKEE (reference sequence). CDR3 bases: TGTGCCAGCAGCCCGGGACAGGGGATCAAGTCCCAGCATTTT. Translation gives CASSPGQGIKSQHF.

V gene TRBV7-2 combines with J gene TRBJ1-3; D gene ambiguous. V lost 4 bases and J lost 0, with 10 bases in between. The CDR3 runs to 15 residues. CDR1 SGHTA and CDR2 FQGNSA come from the germline V gene. CDR3: CASSSEWGSGNTIYF. The CDR3 DNA follows: TGTGCCAGCAGCTCAGAGTGGGGCTCTGGAAACACCATATATTTT.

The chain combines TRBV6-4 with TRBJ2-5; D ambiguous. The V gene lost 6 bases and the J gene lost 7 bases, with 12 bases spanning the gap. This CDR3 comprises 12 residues. Germline lookup yields CDR1 MRHNA and CDR2 SNTAGT. CDR3 DNA sequence: TGTGCCAGCAGGGGAACCAAGGCGACCCAGTACTTC. This gives the protein CASRGTKATQYF.

The chain carries TRBV6-1 and TRBJ1-2; D uncertain. V was clipped by 2 bases and J by 1 base, with 8 bases between them. The CDR3 has 14 amino acids. CDR1 and CDR2 (germline): MNHNS, SASEGT. CDR3 in DNA: TGTGCCAGCAGTGAATTGGGGTATAACTATGGCTACACCTTC. Encoded protein: CASSELGYNYGYTF.

The chain joins TRBV4-1 to TRBJ2-3; 9 bases map to TRBD2. The length of the CDR3 is 14 residues. The V gene's germline CDR1 is MGHRA and CDR2 YSYEKL. The trim removed 8 bases at V and 2 bases at J, leaving 5 bases unmatched. CDR3: CASQREAHTDTQYF. The CDR3 DNA reads TGCGCCAGCCAGCGGGAGGCCCACACAGATACGCAGTATTTT.

The chain combines TRBV5-1 with TRBJ2-1, with 13 positions matching TRBD2. The CDR3 contains 14 residues. Trimming at V came to 3 bases and at J to 10 bases, leaving 4 bases not matched to a gene. Germline assignment: CDR1 SGHRS and CDR2 YFSETQ. CDR3 nucleotides: TGCGCCAGCAGCTCCGGGACTAGCGGGACCGAGCAGTTCTTC. It is translated as CASSSGTSGTEQFF.

J is TRBJ2-5 and V is TRBV7-9; 10 bases fit TRBD2. After removal of 5 bases from V and 3 bases from J, the junction contained 3 bases not matched to a gene. CDR3 size: 14 residues. Germline CDR1 reads SEHNR; CDR2 reads FQNEAQ (reference sequence). This chain's CDR3 is CASSPGLAEETQYF. CDR3 in DNA: TGTGCCAGCAGCCCCGGACTAGCGGAAGAGACCCAGTACTTC.

The chain recombines TRBV4-3 with TRBJ2-1; the match to TRBD2 covers 12 bases. The CDR3 length is 16 residues. Losses at the gene ends were 0 bases for V and 8 bases for J; bases not matched to a gene: 5. CDR1 LGHNA and CDR2 YSLEER come from the germline V gene. As DNA, the CDR3 is TGCGCCAGCAGCCAAGAGGCACTAGCGGGAGGCTATGAGCAGTTCTTC. Translating it yields CASSQEALAGGYEQFF.

This clone was counted only a few times. This chain links TRBV9 with TRBJ2-7, with D possibly being TRBD2 (5 bases). CDR1 is SGDLS, CDR2 YYNGEE, per germline. With 0 bases removed from V and 0 bases from J, the gap between germline ends came to 10 bases. This CDR3 has 15 residues. Here the CDR3 DNA reads TGTGCCAGCAGCGTAGCGGTCGGACTCTCCTACGAGCAGTACTTC. Translation gives CASSVAVGLSYEQYF.

The V gene is TRBV5-8, the J gene TRBJ1-5; D not resolved. Germline V gene sequence: CDR1 SGHTS, CDR2 YDEGEE. The CDR3 is made up of 13 amino acids. Between the trimmed V and J ends, which lost 4 bases and 7 bases, there was a span of 12 bases. CDR3 in DNA: TGTGCCAGCAGCACGGACGTTGGCCAGCCCCAGCATTTT. Its translation is CASSTDVGQPQHF. Looking up the rest from reference TRBV5-8 and TRBJ1-5 gives the full variable domain: EAGVTQSPTHLIKTRGQQATLRCSPISGHTSVYWYQQALGLGLQFLLWYDEGEERNRGNFPPRFSGRQFPNYSSELNVNALELEDSALYLCASSTDVGQPQHFGDGTRLSIL.

CDR3: CASSLRATTGELFF. CDR3 nucleotide sequence: TGTGCCAGCAGCTTAAGGGCTACCACCGGGGAGCTGTTTTTT. V and J are TRBV7-3 and TRBJ2-2; D gene uncertain. Germline V CDR1 and CDR2: SGHTA, FQGTGA. Deletions cut 1 base from V and 4 bases from J, with 7 bases between. The CDR3 runs 14 residues.

CDR3 loop: CSARKQETQYF. The CDR3 coding sequence is TGCAGTGCTAGAAAACAAGAGACCCAGTACTTC. The chain links TRBV20-1 to TRBJ2-5, with no clear D. Germline V gene data show CDR1 as DFQATT and CDR2 as SNEGSKA (reference sequence). This CDR3 comprises 11 residues. With 2 bases removed from V and 2 bases from J, the gap between germline ends came to 3 bases.

The chain couples TRBV9 to TRBJ1-3; D gene unclear. This CDR3 contains 14 residues. Germline-derived CDR1 and CDR2 are SGDLS and YYNGEE. The V end lost 1 base, the J end lost 6 bases, and 11 bases lay between the germline ends. This CDR3 reads CASSVLSTENTIYF. The CDR3 coding sequence is TGTGCCAGCAGCGTATTAAGTACGGAAAACACCATATATTTT.